The clone carrying this T cell receptor beta chain appeared a few times. This record comes from a study of regulatory T cells in long-lasting Graves disease. TCR beta libraries were built with iRepertoire HTBI primers and Arm-PCR of CDR3 regions. In the source study's methods: Identified across the samples were 50 to 70 TRBV segments and 14 TRBJ segments. In TCRdb, the multiplex PCR reads were re-called with MiXCR into one record per CDR3 protein. It is TCRdb's table, rather than the study itself, that gives the V and J calls and clone size. The table includes more than 300,000 distinct CDR3 sequences, 10% to 15% detected once. Time point specified: newly diagnosed GD, antithyroid drugs for less than 3 months. PBMC RNA served as the TCR library source. V lost 9 bases, J lost 2 bases, and 11 bases stayed unmatched. This CDR3 region has 17 residues. CDR1 SEHNR and CDR2 FQNEAQ come from the germline V gene (reference sequence).

These data were also filed under a second study, of T cells in Graves' hyperthyroidism and ophthalmopathy.

The sequence came from a woman aged 18 to 35 with Graves disease. The rearrangement joins TRBV7-9 to TRBJ2-6, with TRBD1 matching 9 bases. Material: peripheral blood mononuclear cells (PBMCs), obtained at new diagnosis, from a patient treated with antithyroid drugs. CDR3 amino acids: CARGGGTGIPGANVLTF. Written as DNA, the CDR3 is TGTGCCAGAGGAGGCGGGACAGGGATTCCTGGGGCCAACGTCCTGACTTTC. The whole variable domain, filled in from reference TRBV7-9 and TRBJ2-6, reads DTGVSQNPRHKITKRGQNVTFRCDPISEHNRLYWYRQTLGQGPEFLTYFQNEAQLEKSRLLSDRFSAERPKGSFSTLEIQRTEQGDSAMYLCARGGGTGIPGANVLTFGAGSRLTVL.